One and the same sample provided the 6 T cell receptor beta chains below, sequenced in a study of OX40 agonist ivuxolimab in advanced cancers. Assay: immunoSEQ multiplex PCR; the TCRdb copy retains only in-frame clones and omits some. Of about 38,000 clones in the sample, around four fifths were seen once. Material: CD4+ or CD8+ T cells sorted from blood, obtained in a trial of the OX40 agonist ivuxolimab. These receptors all come from an adult with an advanced solid tumor such as melanoma, head and neck, liver or kidney cancer.

The V call is TRBV19, the J call TRBJ2-7; 11 bases match TRBD1. The CDR3 totals 14 residues. Germline lookup yields CDR1 LNHDA and CDR2 SQIVND (reference sequence). V lost 9 bases, J lost 3 bases, and 7 bases stayed unmatched. The CDR3 DNA reads TGTGCCAGCATGAAGGGACAGGGGGACTACGAGCAGTACTTC. Translated: CASMKGQGDYEQYF.

CDR3 sequence: CSGPPEDRRIEGNQPQHF. The CDR3 nucleotides read TGCAGCGGACCGCCCGAGGACAGGCGGATTGAGGGCAATCAGCCCCAGCATTTT. The J gene is TRBJ1-5, the V gene TRBV29-1, with 7 positions matching TRBD1. Germline V lookup: CDR1 SQVTM, CDR2 ANQGSEA. After removal of 7 bases from V and 2 bases from J, the junction contained 20 bases not matched to a gene. This CDR3 comprises 18 residues.

This sequence joins TRBV6-5 and TRBJ2-3; possible D gene TRBD2, 5 bases. Per the germline V gene, CDR1 is MNHEY and CDR2 is SVGAGI. With 0 bases removed from V and 6 bases from J, the gap between germline ends came to 13 bases. The CDR3 has 15 amino acids. Written as DNA, the CDR3 is TGTGCCAGCAGTTACTCCCGGAACCCGGGGGATACGCAGTATTTT. It translates to CASSYSRNPGDTQYF.

On this clone: The junction departs from germline at one end; a sequencing error may be responsible. The chain recombines TRBV7-7 with TRBJ2-2, with TRBD1 matching over 11 bases. CDR1 SSHAT and CDR2 FNYEAQ come from the germline V gene (reference sequence). The CDR3 is made up of 17 amino acids. Written as DNA, the CDR3 is TGTGCTAGCAGCCACGGGGGACAGGGGGTCCCCACCGGGGAGCTGTTTTTT. It encodes CASSHGGQGVPTGELFF.

The chain has TRBV4-1 and TRBJ2-7; D ambiguous. The V gene's germline CDR1 is MGHRA and CDR2 YSYEKL. The CDR3 totals 9 residues. The V gene lost 8 bases and the J gene lost 7 bases, with 6 bases spanning the gap. The CDR3 sequence is CASPREQYF. DNA of the CDR3: TGCGCCAGCCCGCGGGAGCAGTACTTC.

V gene TRBV30 combines with J gene TRBJ2-1; D gene unclear. The germline CDR1 and CDR2 sequences are GTSNPN and SVGIG (reference sequence). Deletions cut 3 bases from V and 1 base from J, with 10 bases between. The CDR3 is 14 residues long. The chain's CDR3 is CAWRRPGSYNEQFF. The CDR3 nucleotides read TGTGCCTGGAGAAGGCCCGGGTCCTACAATGAGCAGTTCTTC.